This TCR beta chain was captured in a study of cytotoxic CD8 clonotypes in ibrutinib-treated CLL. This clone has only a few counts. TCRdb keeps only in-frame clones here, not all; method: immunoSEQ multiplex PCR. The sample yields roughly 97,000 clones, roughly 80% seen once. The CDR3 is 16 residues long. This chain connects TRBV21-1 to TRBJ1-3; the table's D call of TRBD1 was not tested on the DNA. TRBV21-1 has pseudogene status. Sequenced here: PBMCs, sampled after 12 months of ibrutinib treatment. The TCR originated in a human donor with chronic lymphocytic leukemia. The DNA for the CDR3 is TGTGCCAGCAGCCTCCGCGGACAGCTATCTGGAAACACCATATATTTT. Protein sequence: CASSLRGQLSGNTIYF.